These 9 T cell receptor beta chains originate from one sample sequenced in a study of Graves' ophthalmopathy and Graves' hyperthyroidism. The study amplified TCR beta CDR3 regions using RNA transcripts. Investigators did first-round RT-PCR with HTBI primers, then second-round multiplex PCR. Each CDR3 protein gets one entry after TCRdb re-called the multiplex PCR reads with MiXCR. Of about 380,000 distinct CDR3 sequences in the sample, just over 15% were seen once. The sequencing sample was made of peripheral blood. These receptors originate from a woman in her late teens or twenties with stable Graves' hyperthyroidism.

This clonotype has ten or more counts. The chain couples TRBV4-1 to TRBJ2-7; D is possibly TRBD2 (5 bases). V lost 1 base to trimming and J lost 3 bases, with 19 bases between them. This CDR3 is built from 17 residues. Germline CDR1 and CDR2: MGHRA and YSYEKL. The CDR3 DNA reads as TGCGCCAGCAGCCAAGGGTACTTGAGGGAAAAACACTACGAGCAGTACTTC. This codes for CASSQGYLREKHYEQYF.

This clonotype was observed a handful of times. V usage is TRBV11-2 and J usage is TRBJ2-3; 12 bases are shared with TRBD2. The CDR3 sequence is 17 residues long. V shed 1 base, J shed 1 base, and the junction held 3 bases outside the gene matches. Per germline, CDR1 SGHAT and CDR2 FQNNGV. DNA for the CDR3: TGTGCCAGCAGCTTAGGACTAGCGGGGGAGGGCACAGATACGCAGTATTTT. Translating gives CASSLGLAGEGTDTQYF.

The table lists this clonotype with many counts. The chain couples TRBV12-3 or TRBV12-4 to TRBJ1-3; D gene uncertain. This CDR3 spans 13 amino acids. V lost 5 bases and J 6 bases, leaving 11 bases between the germline ends. CDR3 bases: TGTGCCAGCAGTCGACCCCCCCTAAACACCATATATTTT. This codes for CASSRPPLNTIYF.

This clonotype was detected many times. The rearrangement joins TRBV12-3 or TRBV12-4 to TRBJ2-2; no reliable D call. The CDR3 is made up of 12 amino acids. The V and J ends lost 6 bases and 5 bases respectively, with 7 bases between them. CDR3 sequence: CASRPQTGELFF. CDR3 coding DNA: TGTGCCAGCAGGCCTCAAACCGGGGAGCTGTTTTTT.

This clonotype was observed a handful of times. The chain uses TRBV29-1 and TRBJ1-2, with D possibly matching TRBD1 (6 bases). This CDR3 is 11 amino acids long. The V gene lost 7 bases and the J gene lost 3 bases, with 9 bases spanning the gap. Looked up from germline, CDR1 is SQVTM and CDR2 is ANQGSEA. CDR3 region: CSAQGHYGYTF. The CDR3 nucleotides read TGCAGCGCTCAGGGGCACTATGGCTACACCTTC.

The table lists this clonotype with many counts. The chain couples TRBV19 to TRBJ1-6, with 8 nucleotides matching TRBD1. J lost 9 bases, V lost 1 base, and 8 bases had no gene match. Looked up from germline, CDR1 is LNHDA and CDR2 is SQIVND (reference sequence). The CDR3 sequence is 16 residues long. CDR3 amino acids: CASSIVAGQGTSPLHF. CDR3 DNA: TGTGCCAGTAGTATAGTAGCCGGACAGGGAACTTCACCCCTCCACTTT. The full variable domain, rest sourced from reference TRBV19 and TRBJ1-6, is DGGITQSPKYLFRKEGQNVTLSCEQNLNHDAMYWYRQDPGQGLRLIYYSQIVNDFQKGDIAEGYSVSREKKESFPLTVTSAQKNPTAFYLCASSIVAGQGTSPLHFGNGTRLTVT.

This clonotype appeared many times. One end of the junction fails to match germline, which may point to a read error. The chain recombines TRBV6-5 with TRBJ2-5, with TRBD1 matching over 10 bases. This CDR3 spans 16 amino acids. Germline values: CDR1 MNHEY, CDR2 SVGAGI. The CDR3 here is CASNYGTGAQQETQYF. CDR3 coding DNA: TGTGCCAGCAATTACGGGACAGGGGCCCAACAAGAGACCCAGTACTTC.

This clonotype has ten or more counts. The chain is built from TRBV6-5 and TRBJ1-1; D call uncertain. V was pared by 6 bases and J by 1 base, with 9 bases between. The germline V gene encodes CDR1 MNHEY and CDR2 SVGAGI. The CDR3 has 13 amino acids. The CDR3 here is CASSRTRNTEAFF. The DNA of the CDR3 is TGTGCCAGCAGCCGAACACGGAACACTGAAGCTTTCTTT.

This clonotype was counted at least ten times. The V call is TRBV11-2, the J call TRBJ1-1; 8 nucleotides line up with TRBD1. Germline V gene sequence: CDR1 SGHAT, CDR2 FQNNGV. The junction had 13 bases not matched to a gene; V was cut back by 3 bases and J by 10 bases. CDR3 length: 15 amino acids. This chain's CDR3 is CASSLRTGWGLGAFF. CDR3 bases: TGTGCCAGCAGCTTGAGGACAGGGTGGGGTCTCGGAGCTTTCTTT.